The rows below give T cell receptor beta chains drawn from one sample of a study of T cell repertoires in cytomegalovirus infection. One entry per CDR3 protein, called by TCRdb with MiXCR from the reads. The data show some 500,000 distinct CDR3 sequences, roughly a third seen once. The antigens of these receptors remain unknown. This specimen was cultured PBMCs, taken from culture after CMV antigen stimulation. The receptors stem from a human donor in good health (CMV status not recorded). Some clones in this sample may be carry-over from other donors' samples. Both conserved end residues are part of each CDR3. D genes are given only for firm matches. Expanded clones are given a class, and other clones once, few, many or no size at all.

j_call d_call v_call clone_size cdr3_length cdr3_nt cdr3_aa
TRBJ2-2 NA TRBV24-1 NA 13 TGTGCCACCAGTGAACTCGGGGCCGGGGAGCTGTTTTTT CATSELGAGELFF
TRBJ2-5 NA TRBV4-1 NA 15 TGCGCCAGCAGCCAAGATACCAGGGCTGGTGAGACCCAGTACTTC CASSQDTRAGETQYF
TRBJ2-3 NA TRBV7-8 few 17 TGTGCCAGCAGCCACCGGGATCACGTCATTAGCACAGATACGCAGTATTTT CASSHRDHVISTDTQYF
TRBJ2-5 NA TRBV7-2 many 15 TGTGCCAGCAGCCTTAGTAGCAGGGACGAAGAGACCCAGTACTTC CASSLSSRDEETQYF
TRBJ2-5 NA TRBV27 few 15 TGTGCCAGCAGTAACCGCGCTTGGGCCGGAGAGACCCAGTACTTC CASSNRAWAGETQYF
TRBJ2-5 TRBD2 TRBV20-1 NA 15 TGCAGTGCAGTACGACGGGGGGGACTCCAAGAGACCCAGTACTTC CSAVRRGGLQETQYF
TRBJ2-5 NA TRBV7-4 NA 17 TGTGCCAGCAGCTTAGTAGGATTAGCGGCCTACGAAGAGACCCAGTACTTC CASSLVGLAAYEETQYF
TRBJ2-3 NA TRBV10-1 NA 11 TGCGCCACCGAATACAGAGATACGCAGTATTTT CATEYRDTQYF
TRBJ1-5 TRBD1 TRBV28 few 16 TGTGCCAGCAGGATAACAGGGGCGTATAGCAATCAGCCCCAGCATTTT CASRITGAYSNQPQHF
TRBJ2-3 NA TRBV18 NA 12 TGTGCCAGCTCCGGCACGGGGGATACGCAGTATTTT CASSGTGDTQYF
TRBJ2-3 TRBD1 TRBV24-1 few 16 TGTGCCACCAGTGATTCCCGAACAGGGGTCAAAGATACGCAGTATTTT CATSDSRTGVKDTQYF
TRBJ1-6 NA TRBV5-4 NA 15 TGTGCCAGCAGCCTTGGGACACCAACTAATTCACCCCTCCACTTT CASSLGTPTNSPLHF
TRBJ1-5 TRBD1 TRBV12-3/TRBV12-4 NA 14 TGTGCCAGCAGTCCACAGGGGATCAATCAGCCCCAGCATTTT CASSPQGINQPQHF
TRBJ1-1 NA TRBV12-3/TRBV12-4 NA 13 TGTGCCAGCAGTTCCACCCAGAACACTGAAGCTTTCTTT CASSSTQNTEAFF
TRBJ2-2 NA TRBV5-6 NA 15 TGTGCCAGCAGCTTCGGAGGGGGCGCGGTCGGGGAGCTGTTTTTT CASSFGGGAVGELFF
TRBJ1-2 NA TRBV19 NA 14 TGTGCCAGCAGCGACAGCTTCCGTAACTATGGCTACACCTTC CASSDSFRNYGYTF
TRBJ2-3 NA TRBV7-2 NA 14 TGTGCCAGCAGCTTCCGCCCGTACACAGATACGCAGTATTTT CASSFRPYTDTQYF
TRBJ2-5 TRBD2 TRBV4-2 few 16 TGTGCCAGCAGCCGACTTAGCGGGAACGGACAAGAGACCCAGTACTTC CASSRLSGNGQETQYF
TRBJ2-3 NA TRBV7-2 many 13 TGTGCCAGCAGCTCTTGGGACCTCCGCGCGCAGTATTTT CASSSWDLRAQYF
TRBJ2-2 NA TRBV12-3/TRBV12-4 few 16 TGTGCCAGCACCTCTGGGGGGGCCTTGAACACCGGGGAGCTGTTTTTT CASTSGGALNTGELFF
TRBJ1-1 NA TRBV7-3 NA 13 TGTGCCAGCAGCTTAAGCTCGAACACTGAAGCTTTCTTT CASSLSSNTEAFF
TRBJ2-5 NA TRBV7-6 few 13 TGTGCCAGCAGCCGAGGGTCTTTGGAGACCCAGTACTTC CASSRGSLETQYF
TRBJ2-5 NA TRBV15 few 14 TGTGCCACCAGCAGAGCAGGGGTTAGGGAGACCCAGTACTTC CATSRAGVRETQYF
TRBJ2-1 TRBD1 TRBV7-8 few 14 TGTGCCAGCAGCCAACGGGACAGGGGGCCTGAGCAGTTCTTC CASSQRDRGPEQFF
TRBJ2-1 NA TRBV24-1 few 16 TGTGCCACCAGTGATTTTCCCGAAACGGGTAACAATGAGCAGTTCTTC CATSDFPETGNNEQFF
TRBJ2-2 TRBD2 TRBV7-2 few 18 TGTGCCAGCAGCTTAGTGGGGGGAGGTGGGAGGGCCGACGGGGAGCTGTTTTTT CASSLVGGGGRADGELFF
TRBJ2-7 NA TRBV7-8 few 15 TGTGCCAGCAGCGATTCCGGCGGGCTACTCTACGAGCAGTACTTC CASSDSGGLLYEQYF
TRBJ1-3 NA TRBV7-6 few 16 TGTGCCAGCAGCCAAGGCGGACGGTACTCTGGAAACACCATATATTTT CASSQGGRYSGNTIYF
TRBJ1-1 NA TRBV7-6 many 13 TGTGCCAGCAGCCGAGGGGAGCACACTGAAGCTTTCTTT CASSRGEHTEAFF
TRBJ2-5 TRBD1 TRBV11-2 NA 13 TGTGCCAGCAGGTCCGGGGACAGGGAGACCCAGTACTTC CASRSGDRETQYF
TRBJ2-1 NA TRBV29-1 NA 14 TGCAGCGCCCGGTCTCGCTCCACCTACAATGAGCAGTTCTTC CSARSRSTYNEQFF
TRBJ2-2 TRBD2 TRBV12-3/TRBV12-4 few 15 TGTGCCAGCAGTTTGGGCAGCGGGATGGCCGGGGAGCTGTTTTTT CASSLGSGMAGELFF
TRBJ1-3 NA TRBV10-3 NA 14 TGTGCCATCAGTGACCGGGACTCTGGAAACAACATATATTTT CAISDRDSGNNIYF